This T cell receptor beta chain was captured by sequencing in a study of T cell responses to AZD1222 COVID-19 vaccine. General study results and limits: Clonal diversity was possibly underestimated, and white British individuals and females predominated among donors. Researchers report vaccine-associated CD4 TCRs spanning spike, with dominance at 160-218 and 743-854. Recipients of two AZD1222 doses showed rising Spike-specific TCR breadth and depth.

For this clone: Its antigen is still unknown.

Only in-frame clones appear in the TCRdb table, and some are missing; sequencing was by immunoSEQ multiplex PCR. The sample gives about 140,000 clones, around 91% of which show up once; roughly 1.7% is in the top ten. This clonotype was sampled from an adult in good health. The specimen comprised peripheral blood, sampled on day 0 of AZD1222 vaccination.

CDR3 nucleotides: TGTGCCAGCAGCCCGGACATTTCTTATAATTCACCCCTCCACTTT. Translated, it gives CASSPDISYNSPLHF. The V and J genes are TRBV7-9 and TRBJ1-6; D perhaps matches TRBD1 (5 bases). This CDR3 is 15 amino acids long. The ends were cut back, 5 bases at V and 4 bases at J, with 12 bases in the middle. Germline lookup yields CDR1 SEHNR and CDR2 FQNEAQ (reference sequence).